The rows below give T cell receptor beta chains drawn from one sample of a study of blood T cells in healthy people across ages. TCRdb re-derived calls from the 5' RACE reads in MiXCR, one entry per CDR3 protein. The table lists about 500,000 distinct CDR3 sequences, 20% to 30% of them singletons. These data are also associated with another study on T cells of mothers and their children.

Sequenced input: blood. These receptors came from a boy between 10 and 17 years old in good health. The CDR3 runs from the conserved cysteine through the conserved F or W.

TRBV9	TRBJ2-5	CASSVGVSSETQYF
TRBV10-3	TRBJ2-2	CAISPGLAGGELFF
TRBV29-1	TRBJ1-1	CSVEGTGGAKTEAFF
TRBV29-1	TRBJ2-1	CSLAWPPKNEQFF
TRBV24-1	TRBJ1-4	CANLQDRWTNEKLFF
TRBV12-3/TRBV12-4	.	CASSLGPRINEQFF
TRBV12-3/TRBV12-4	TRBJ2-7	CASRLGLAGSEQYF
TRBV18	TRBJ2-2	CASSISGTSNTGELFF
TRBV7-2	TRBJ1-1	CASSLNARTAFF
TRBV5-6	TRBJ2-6	CASSTQDRLSLSGANVLTF
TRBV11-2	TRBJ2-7	CASSPYTSGRGREQYF
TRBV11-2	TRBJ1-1	CASSLGMGFGEAFF
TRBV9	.	CASSGGLADLSDEQFF
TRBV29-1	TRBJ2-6	CSVEDQKEHSGANVLTF
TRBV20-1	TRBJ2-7	CSARDLAGDSYEQYF
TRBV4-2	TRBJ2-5	CASSQIRDIETQYF
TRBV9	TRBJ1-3	CASSSGRSSGNTIYF
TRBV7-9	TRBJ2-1	CAVPQILDTSYNEQFF
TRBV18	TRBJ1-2	CASSPLGWFLRLDPNYGYTF
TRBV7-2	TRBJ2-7	CASSHSGGGNEQYF
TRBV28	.	CASSAPGRGAYEQYF
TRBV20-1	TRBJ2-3	CSASIGPITDTQYF
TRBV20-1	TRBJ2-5	CSARSAGETQYF
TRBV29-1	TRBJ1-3	CSSSGNENTIYF
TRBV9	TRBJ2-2	CASSVVGGLNTGELFF
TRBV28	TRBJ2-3	CASRTWGGSTDTQYF
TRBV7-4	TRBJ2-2	CASSIRTQTGGELFF
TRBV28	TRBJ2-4	CASRQGYWDKNIQYF
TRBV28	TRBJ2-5	CASSPQNPSGRMKETQYF
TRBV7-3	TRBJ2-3	CASSLKGRDTQYF
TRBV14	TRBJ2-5	CASSQGGIIKTQYF
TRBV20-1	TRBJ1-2	CSAGTAYGYTF
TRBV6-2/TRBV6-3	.	CASRHELAGYNEQFF
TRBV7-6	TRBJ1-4	CASNEGPNEKLFF
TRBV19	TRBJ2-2	CASSIVRGSTGELFF
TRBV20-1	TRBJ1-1	CSASSDRIGTEAFF
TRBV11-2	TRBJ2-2	CASSARGNTGELFF